This entry concerns a single T cell receptor (beta chain). Its antigen is not identified. These data are taken from a study of CD8+ T cells in alopecia areata. Findings of the study overall: TCRs were shared less clearly across patients than in mice, possibly for HLA-related reasons.

RNA, once extracted, was reverse transcribed into cDNA for use as the sequencing template. Generated by immunoSEQ multiplex PCR, the TCRdb table keeps only in-frame clones and is missing some. This table holds fewer than 200,000 clones, about 72% found once. Collection of lesional scalp punch biopsies and peripheral blood was performed in alopecia areata patients. CD4+ and CD8+ T cells were sorted from PBMCs stained for CD3, CD4 and CD8. Trimming took off 3 bases at V and 10 bases at J, with 16 bases between the two ends. The CDR3 length is 15 residues. CDR1 and CDR2 from the germline V gene are LNHDA and SQIVND (reference sequence).

The input for sequencing was CD8+ T cells sorted from blood, taken at week 0. This sequence originates from a human donor with alopecia areata. The rearrangement uses TRBV19 and TRBJ1-6; D might be TRBD1 (6 bases). The CDR3 DNA is TGTGCCAGTAGTATTCTTGGGGGGGCGCGATCACCCCTCCACTTT. Its translation is CASSILGGARSPLHF.